This T cell receptor beta chain comes out of a study of T cell responses to AZD1222 COVID-19 vaccine. Study-wide findings and caveats: Repertoires were obtained solely post-peak T cell response.

The CDR3 extends over 14 amino acids. Germline V lookup: CDR1 LNHDA, CDR2 SQIVND (reference sequence). V was pared by 10 bases and J by 5 bases, with 21 bases between. Notes on this clone: Its antigen is still unknown.

Clones were read by immunoSEQ multiplex PCR, and TCRdb kept only the in-frame ones, dropping some. The sample holds tens of thousands of clones, 85% to 90% seen once. The receptor was isolated from an adult in good health. The chain joins TRBV19 to TRBJ2-7; possibly TRBD1 for D (6 bases). Specimen: peripheral blood, collected on day 0 of AZD1222 vaccination. This CDR3 reads CATQDDTGIHEQYF. CDR3 nucleotides: TGTGCCACCCAAGATGATACAGGGATCCACGAGCAGTACTTC.